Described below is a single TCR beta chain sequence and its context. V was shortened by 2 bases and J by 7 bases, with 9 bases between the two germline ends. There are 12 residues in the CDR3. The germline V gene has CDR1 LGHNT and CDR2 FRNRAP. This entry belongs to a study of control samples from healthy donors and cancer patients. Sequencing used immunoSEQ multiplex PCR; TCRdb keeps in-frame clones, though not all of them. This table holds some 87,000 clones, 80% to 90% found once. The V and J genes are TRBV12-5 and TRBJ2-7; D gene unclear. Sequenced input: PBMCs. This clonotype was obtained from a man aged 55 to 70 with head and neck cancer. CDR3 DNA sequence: TGTGCTAGTGGTTTGTCTTCGGTTGAGCAGTACTTC. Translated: CASGLSSVEQYF.